These T cell receptor beta chains were read from a single sample in a study of response to subunit inactivated influenza vaccine. MiXCR, applied by TCRdb to the RT-PCR reads, yields one record per CDR3 protein. The data show fewer than 800,000 distinct CDR3 sequences, approximately 15% seen once. The input for sequencing was PBMCs from blood, taken about 11 days after vaccination. Receptor source: a middle-aged man who received an inactivated influenza vaccine. The CDR3 runs from the conserved cysteine through the conserved F or W. A D gene is named only where the DNA matches it firmly. The size field is filled for only some rows; it gives once, few, many or a size class.

len	j_gene	d_gene	v_gene	abundance	CDR3aa	CDR3nt
18	TRBJ2-3	TRBD2	TRBV9	few	CASSVASTSALITDTQYF	TGTGCCAGCAGCGTAGCATCGACTAGCGCACTGATCACAGATACGCAGTATTTT
15	TRBJ2-1	NA	TRBV5-1	NA	CASSFTADFYNEQFF	TGCGCCAGCAGCTTCACGGCTGATTTTTACAATGAGCAGTTCTTC
16	TRBJ2-3	TRBD2	TRBV6-1	NA	CASSPTWTSGTDTQYF	TGTGCCAGCAGTCCCACCTGGACTAGCGGCACAGATACGCAGTATTTT
17	TRBJ1-5	NA	TRBV3-1	few	CASSHYPGQKSNQPQHF	TGTGCCAGCAGCCATTACCCGGGACAAAAAAGCAATCAGCCCCAGCATTTT
14	TRBJ2-7	TRBD2	TRBV20-1	NA	CSAPLAGGFNEQYF	TGCAGTGCTCCGCTAGCGGGAGGGTTCAATGAGCAGTACTTC
14	TRBJ1-1	NA	TRBV5-1	NA	CASSLLSMNTEAFF	TGCGCCAGCAGCTTGTTGTCCATGAACACTGAAGCTTTCTTT
14	TRBJ1-1	NA	TRBV5-1	many	CASSLEAGTPEAFF	TGCGCCAGCAGCTTGGAGGCAGGGACCCCTGAAGCTTTCTTT
15	TRBJ2-5	NA	TRBV7-9	few	CASSPAGTLQETQYF	TGTGCCAGCAGCCCCGCCGGGACATTACAAGAGACCCAGTACTTC
16	TRBJ1-3	NA	TRBV20-1	few	CSARDLRGNSGNTIYF	TGCAGTGCTAGAGATCTTCGGGGCAACTCTGGAAACACCATATATTTT
16	TRBJ1-3	NA	TRBV4-2	few	CASSQEDSSSGNTIYF	TGTGCCAGCAGCCAAGAGGACAGCAGCTCTGGAAACACCATATATTTT